Below, 32 T cell receptor beta chains from the same sample are listed, as sequenced in a study of CD8 T cells in Susac syndrome. Random hexamers were used to reverse transcribe about 0.5 to 1 ug of RNA. Each CDR3 protein gets one entry after TCRdb re-called the immunoSEQ multiplex PCR reads with MiXCR. The table lists over 100,000 distinct CDR3 sequences, around 95% of them singletons. Material for sequencing was CD4+ T cells from PBMCs. These receptors all come from a human donor in good health.

The V gene is TRBV5-6, the J gene TRBJ2-1; possible D gene TRBD2, 6 bases. Trimming removed 0 bases at V and 4 bases at J, with 8 bases between. The germline gives CDR1 SGHDT, CDR2 YYEEEE. This CDR3 comprises 14 residues. Written as DNA, the CDR3 is TGTGCCAGCAGCTTGGCGGGGGAGTACAATGAGCAGTTCTTC. Protein: CASSLAGEYNEQFF.

This clonotype has just one count. This sequence joins TRBV28 and TRBJ2-7, with a tentative D call TRBD1 (5 bases). The V gene lost 3 bases and the J gene lost 5 bases, with 8 bases spanning the gap. The CDR3 sequence is 12 residues long. Germline V gene lookup returns CDR1 MDHEN and CDR2 SYDVKM. CDR3 DNA sequence: TGTGCCAGCAGTTTCAGGGCGGACGAGCAGTACTTC. It is translated as CASSFRADEQYF.

The chain combines TRBV3-1 with TRBJ2-5, with D tentatively TRBD1 (6 bases). The CDR3 sequence is 14 residues long. V shed 3 bases and J shed 0 bases, with 8 bases lying between them. Germline V gene data show CDR1 as LGHDT and CDR2 as YNNKEL (reference sequence). The CDR3 nucleotides read TGTGCCAGCAGCCACTACAGGGACCAAGAGACCCAGTACTTC. Its translation: CASSHYRDQETQYF.

This rearrangement joins TRBV6-6 to TRBJ1-5; unclear D gene. The length of the CDR3 is 13 residues. CDR1 MNHNY and CDR2 SVGAGI come from the germline V gene (reference sequence). V was cut by 2 bases and J by 1 base, with 3 bases left in between. CDR3 protein: CASSYTSNQPQHF. The CDR3, as DNA: TGTGCCAGCAGTTACACCAGCAATCAGCCCCAGCATTTT.

The V call is TRBV10-3, the J call TRBJ1-5; tentative D call: TRBD1 (5 bases). CDR1 and CDR2 (germline): ENHRY, SYGVKD. Trimming removed 1 base at V and 5 bases at J, with 6 bases between. This CDR3 is 13 amino acids long. The CDR3 DNA follows: TGTGCCATCAGTGAGTTAGGGGATCAGCCCCAGCATTTT. It is translated as CAISELGDQPQHF.

The genes are TRBV21-1 and TRBJ2-6; the table assigns TRBD2, which was not confirmed against the DNA. TRBV21-1 is a recognized pseudogene. CDR3 length: 14 amino acids. The CDR3 sequence: CASIPRAGANVLTF. CDR3 coding DNA: TGTGCCAGCATCCCGCGGGCTGGGGCCAACGTCCTGACTTTC.

The chain couples TRBV18 to TRBJ2-3; a weak D match, TRBD1 (5 bases). V was shortened by 2 bases and J by 0 bases, with 12 bases between the two germline ends. CDR1 is KGHSH, CDR2 LQKENI, per germline. The CDR3 length is 16 residues. The CDR3 nucleotides read TGTGCCAGCTCACCAATTGTGGACACGAGCACAGATACGCAGTATTTT. It codes for CASSPIVDTSTDTQYF. Variable domain in full (rest from reference TRBV18 and TRBJ2-3): NAGVMQNPRHLVRRRGQEARLRCSPMKGHSHVYWYRQLPEEGLKFMVYLQKENIIDESGMPKERFSAEFPKEGPSILRIQQVVRGDSAAYFCASSPIVDTSTDTQYFGPGTRLTVL.

The J gene is TRBJ2-7, the V gene TRBV25-1, with a tentative D call TRBD2 (5 bases). CDR3 length: 16 amino acids. The V and J ends lost 2 bases and 1 base respectively, with 15 bases between them. Germline lookup yields CDR1 MGHDK and CDR2 SYGVNS. The CDR3 spells CASSEGGYSFSYEQYF. CDR3 DNA: TGTGCCAGCAGTGAAGGAGGCTACTCTTTTTCCTACGAGCAGTACTTC.

This clonotype was counted once. The chain couples TRBV18 to TRBJ1-6; D unclear. The germline CDR1 and CDR2 sequences are KGHSH and LQKENI. This CDR3 is 15 amino acids long. Trimming stripped 1 base from V and 8 bases from J, with 12 bases between. CDR3 bases: TGTGCCAGCTCACCACTGGAGGGAATGGATTCACCCCTCCACTTT. Its translation: CASSPLEGMDSPLHF.

This clonotype was counted once. The rearrangement joins TRBV20-1 to TRBJ2-7; D might be TRBD2 (5 bases). CDR3 length equals 12 residues. With 3 bases removed from V and 0 bases from J, the gap between germline ends came to 6 bases. Germline loops: CDR1 DFQATT, CDR2 SNEGSKA (reference sequence). This CDR3 reads CSASGVSYEQYF. The CDR3 DNA reads as TGCAGTGCTAGCGGGGTCTCCTACGAGCAGTACTTC.

The V gene is TRBV3-1, the J gene TRBJ2-1; possible D gene TRBD2, 6 bases. This CDR3 contains 12 residues. Looked up from germline, CDR1 is LGHDT and CDR2 is YNNKEL (reference sequence). V was shortened by 6 bases and J by 7 bases, with 10 bases between the two germline ends. The DNA for the CDR3 is TGTGCCAGCAGGCGGGGTGGGAATGAGCAGTTCTTC. This codes for CASRRGGNEQFF.

This sequence joins TRBV19 and TRBJ2-2, with D tentatively TRBD1 (6 bases). Trimming shortened V by 6 bases and J by 5 bases, and 13 bases separated the two germline ends. The CDR3 totals 14 residues. Germline V gene sequence: CDR1 LNHDA, CDR2 SQIVND (reference sequence). CDR3 bases: TGTGCCAGTAGCATTCGACAGGAAACCGGGGAGCTGTTTTTT. Translated, it gives CASSIRQETGELFF. The whole variable domain, filled in from reference TRBV19 and TRBJ2-2, reads DGGITQSPKYLFRKEGQNVTLSCEQNLNHDAMYWYRQDPGQGLRLIYYSQIVNDFQKGDIAEGYSVSREKKESFPLTVTSAQKNPTAFYLCASSIRQETGELFFGEGSRLTVL.

The V and J genes are TRBV18 and TRBJ1-2; D possibly corresponds to TRBD1 (5 bases). CDR3 length: 14 residues. Germline values: CDR1 KGHSH, CDR2 LQKENI. V was shortened by 3 bases and J by 5 bases, with 13 bases between the two germline ends. CDR3 sequence reads: CASSPREGQYGYTF. The CDR3 bases are TGTGCCAGCTCACCCCGGGAGGGGCAGTATGGCTACACCTTC.

The chain has TRBV19 and TRBJ2-6, with D tentatively TRBD1 (5 bases). The CDR3 sequence is 18 residues long. The germline V gene encodes CDR1 LNHDA and CDR2 SQIVND (reference sequence). Trimming left V 5 bases short and J 0 bases short, with 17 bases between. The CDR3 protein is CASSSWTRLASGANVLTF. The CDR3 coding sequence is TGTGCCAGTAGTTCATGGACACGACTCGCCTCTGGGGCCAACGTCCTGACTTTC.

This chain joins TRBV7-2 and TRBJ1-2, with unresolved D. CDR3 length: 15 residues. Germline V CDR1 and CDR2: SGHTA, FQGNSA. The V and J ends lost 5 bases and 1 base respectively, with 14 bases between them. The CDR3 sequence is CASSIGRTNNYGYTF. The CDR3 DNA sequence: TGTGCCAGCAGCATAGGGCGGACGAATAACTATGGCTACACCTTC.

This chain links TRBV5-1 with TRBJ2-2; perhaps TRBD2 as D (5 bases). V was clipped by 2 bases and J by 0 bases, with 8 bases between them. CDR1 and CDR2 from the germline V gene are SGHRS and YFSETQ. This CDR3 comprises 15 residues. The CDR3 loop is CASSFDGTNTGELFF. For the CDR3, the DNA is TGCGCCAGCAGCTTCGACGGGACGAACACCGGGGAGCTGTTTTTT. Based on the CDR3 plus reference TRBV5-1 and TRBJ2-2, the full variable domain is KAGVTQTPRYLIKTRGQQVTLSCSPISGHRSVSWYQQTPGQGLQFLFEYFSETQRNKGNFPGRFSGRQFSNSRSEMNVSTLELGDSALYLCASSFDGTNTGELFFGEGSRLTVL.

The rearrangement uses TRBV29-1 and TRBJ2-2; D not certain. Germline-derived CDR1 and CDR2 are SQVTM and ANQGSEA. The CDR3 is made up of 11 amino acids. The V gene lost 7 bases and the J gene lost 6 bases, with 9 bases spanning the gap. DNA for the CDR3: TGCAGCGCCCAGTCCCCCGGGGAGCTGTTTTTT. It codes for CSAQSPGELFF.

V and J are TRBV5-1 and TRBJ2-7; 7 bases match TRBD2. V lost 4 bases and J lost 3; bases outside the gene matches: 10. This CDR3 has 15 amino acids. The germline V gene encodes CDR1 SGHRS and CDR2 YFSETQ. CDR3 DNA sequence: TGCGCCAGCAGCCCCGGGACTACAACCTACTACGAGCAGTACTTC. This encodes CASSPGTTTYYEQYF.

The chain uses TRBV7-9 and TRBJ2-3; D call uncertain. Between the trimmed V and J ends, which lost 2 bases and 5 bases, there was a span of 17 bases. In germline, CDR1 is SEHNR, CDR2 FQNEAQ (reference sequence). This CDR3 is 16 amino acids long. CDR3 sequence (DNA): TGTGCCAGCAGCTTAAGCCGGCTGGGTCCAAGAGATACGCAGTATTTT. Its translation: CASSLSRLGPRDTQYF. The full variable domain, completed using reference TRBV7-9 and TRBJ2-3, is DTGVSQNPRHKITKRGQNVTFRCDPISEHNRLYWYRQTLGQGPEFLTYFQNEAQLEKSRLLSDRFSAERPKGSFSTLEIQRTEQGDSAMYLCASSLSRLGPRDTQYFGPGTRLTVL.

The V gene is TRBV7-8, the J gene TRBJ2-7; D is unclear. CDR1 and CDR2 (germline): SGHVS, FQNEAQ. This CDR3 contains 13 residues. Deletions cut 1 base from V and 9 bases from J, with 13 bases between. In DNA form, the CDR3 reads TGTGCCAGCAGCTTAGTGGTGCACAACGGGCAGTACTTC. As protein: CASSLVVHNGQYF.

This clonotype was detected only once. This sequence joins TRBV10-3 and TRBJ1-2, with a weak D call TRBD1 (6 bases). This CDR3 region has 15 residues. In germline, CDR1 is ENHRY, CDR2 SYGVKD. V was cut by 4 bases and J by 5 bases, with 17 bases left in between. The CDR3 DNA reads TGTGCCATCAGTGTCGATGGGACAATGGGTTATGGCTACACCTTC. Translated: CAISVDGTMGYGYTF.

The genes are TRBV7-6 and TRBJ1-2; tentatively, D is TRBD1 (5 bases). Germline V gene sequence: CDR1 SGHVS, CDR2 FNYEAQ. CDR3 length equals 14 residues. V was trimmed by 0 bases and J by 6 bases, leaving 11 bases between them. The CDR3 sequence is CASSLAAGTNGYTF. CDR3 nucleotides: TGTGCCAGCAGCTTAGCCGCAGGGACGAATGGCTACACCTTC.

The V and J genes are TRBV5-1 and TRBJ2-1; 7 bases map to TRBD2. This CDR3 has 14 residues. The V segment lost 3 bases and the J segment 2 bases; nucleotides outside the gene matches: 2. In germline, CDR1 is SGHRS, CDR2 YFSETQ. CDR3 sequence reads: CASSSLATYNEQFF. In DNA, the CDR3 is TGCGCCAGCAGCTCACTAGCGACCTACAATGAGCAGTTCTTC.

The rearrangement uses TRBV29-1 and TRBJ2-7; TRBD2 is a possible D gene (6 bases). Per the germline V gene, CDR1 is SQVTM and CDR2 is ANQGSEA. This CDR3 is built from 13 residues. Trimming removed 4 bases from V and 1 base from J, with 11 bases in between. CDR3: CSVVKGLSYEQYF. CDR3 DNA sequence: TGCAGCGTTGTAAAGGGACTTTCCTACGAGCAGTACTTC.

The J gene is TRBJ2-6, the V gene TRBV5-6; no clear D gene. There are 15 residues in the CDR3. Germline CDR1 reads SGHDT; CDR2 reads YYEEEE. The germline V and J ends were trimmed by 2 bases and 0 bases, with 6 bases remaining between them. The CDR3 is CASSFGASGANVLTF. Here the CDR3 DNA reads TGTGCCAGCAGCTTCGGAGCCTCTGGGGCCAACGTCCTGACTTTC.

The gene calls are TRBV30 and TRBJ2-5; D perhaps matches TRBD2 (5 bases). CDR3 length: 13 residues. The V gene's germline CDR1 is GTSNPN and CDR2 SVGIG (reference sequence). The V end lost 5 bases, the J end lost 5 bases, and 15 bases lay between the germline ends. CDR3: CAWSPTRGETQYF. The CDR3 DNA follows: TGTGCCTGGTCCCCAACTAGAGGGGAGACCCAGTACTTC.

The chain employs TRBV28 and TRBJ2-7; D possibly corresponds to TRBD1 (6 bases). CDR1 MDHEN and CDR2 SYDVKM come from the germline V gene. This CDR3 is built from 13 residues. V was pared by 7 bases and J by 6 bases, with 16 bases between. This chain's CDR3 is CASTADGTLEQYF. The DNA for the CDR3 is TGTGCCAGCACTGCGGACGGGACACTCGAGCAGTACTTC.

The genes are TRBV6-1 and TRBJ1-1; the D is unclear. The V gene's germline CDR1 is MNHNS and CDR2 SASEGT. The V and J ends lost 4 bases and 0 bases respectively, with 12 bases between them. CDR3 length equals 15 residues. In nucleotides, the CDR3 is TGTGCCAGCAGTGTAGAGGGAAACATGAACACTGAAGCTTTCTTT. Translation: CASSVEGNMNTEAFF.

The CDR3 loop is CSVRRGVPDTQYF. The CDR3 bases are TGCAGCGTGCGGAGGGGGGTTCCAGATACGCAGTATTTT. This chain uses TRBV29-1 with TRBJ2-3; possibly TRBD1 or TRBD2 for D (6 bases each). The CDR3 covers 13 residues. Germline CDR1 is SQVTM and CDR2 is ANQGSEA. Trimming pared 6 bases from V and 4 bases from J, leaving 14 bases between.

The CDR3 bases are TGCAGTGCCCCCAGTCCTAGGCGCACAGATACGCAGTATTTT. Translating it yields CSAPSPRRTDTQYF. This chain links TRBV20-1 with TRBJ2-3; no clear D. The CDR3 length is 14 residues. Germline loops: CDR1 DFQATT, CDR2 SNEGSKA (reference sequence). The germline V and J ends were trimmed by 6 bases and 1 base, with 14 bases remaining between them.

This chain joins TRBV3-1 and TRBJ1-1; TRBD1 is a possible D gene (6 bases). The CDR3 extends over 13 amino acids. The ends were cut back, 1 base at V and 8 bases at J, with 11 bases in the middle. CDR1 is LGHDT and CDR2 is YNNKEL in the germline V gene (reference sequence). CDR3 DNA: TGTGCCAGCAGCCAAGCCCAGGGGTTGGAAGCTTTCTTT. Its protein is CASSQAQGLEAFF. Variable domain in full (rest from reference TRBV3-1 and TRBJ1-1): DTAVSQTPKYLVTQMGNDKSIKCEQNLGHDTMYWYKQDSKKFLKIMFSYNNKELIINETVPNRFSPKSPDKAHLNLHINSLELGDSAVYFCASSQAQGLEAFFGQGTRLTVV.

The gene calls are TRBV28 and TRBJ2-7; 9 bases align to TRBD1. V lost 5 bases and J lost 1; bases outside the gene matches: 6. The germline V gene encodes CDR1 MDHEN and CDR2 SYDVKM. The CDR3 sequence is 15 residues long. The CDR3 region has the DNA TGTGCCAGCAGTGGAAGGACAGGGGAATCCTACGAGCAGTACTTC. Translating gives CASSGRTGESYEQYF. Together with reference TRBV28 and TRBJ2-7, the CDR3 gives the full variable domain: DVKVTQSSRYLVKRTGEKVFLECVQDMDHENMFWYRQDPGLGLRLIYFSYDVKMKEKGDIPEGYSVSREKKERFSLILESASTNQTSMYLCASSGRTGESYEQYFGPGTRLTVT.